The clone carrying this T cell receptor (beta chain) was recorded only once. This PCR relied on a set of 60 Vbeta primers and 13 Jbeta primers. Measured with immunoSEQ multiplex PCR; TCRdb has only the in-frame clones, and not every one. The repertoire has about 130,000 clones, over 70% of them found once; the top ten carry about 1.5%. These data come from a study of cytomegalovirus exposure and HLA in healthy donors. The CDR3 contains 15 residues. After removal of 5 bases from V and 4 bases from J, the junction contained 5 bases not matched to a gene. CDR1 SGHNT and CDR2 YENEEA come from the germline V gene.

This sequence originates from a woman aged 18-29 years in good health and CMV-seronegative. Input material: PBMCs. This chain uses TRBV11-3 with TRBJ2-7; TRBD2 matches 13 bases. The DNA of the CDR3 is TGTGCCAGCAGCCCCCGGACTAGCGGGAGATACGAGCAGTACTTC. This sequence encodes CASSPRTSGRYEQYF.